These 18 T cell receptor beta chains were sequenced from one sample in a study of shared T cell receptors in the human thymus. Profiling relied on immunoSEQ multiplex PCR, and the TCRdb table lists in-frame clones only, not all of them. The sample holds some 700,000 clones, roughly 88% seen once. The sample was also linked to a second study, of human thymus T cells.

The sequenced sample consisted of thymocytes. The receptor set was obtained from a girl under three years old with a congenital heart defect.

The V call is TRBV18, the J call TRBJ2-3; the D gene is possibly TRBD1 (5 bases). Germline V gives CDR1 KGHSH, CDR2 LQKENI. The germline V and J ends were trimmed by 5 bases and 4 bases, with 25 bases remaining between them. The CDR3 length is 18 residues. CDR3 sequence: CASSALQERAGLPDTQYF. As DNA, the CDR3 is TGTGCCAGCTCAGCCCTACAGGAAAGGGCCGGCCTCCCAGATACGCAGTATTTT.

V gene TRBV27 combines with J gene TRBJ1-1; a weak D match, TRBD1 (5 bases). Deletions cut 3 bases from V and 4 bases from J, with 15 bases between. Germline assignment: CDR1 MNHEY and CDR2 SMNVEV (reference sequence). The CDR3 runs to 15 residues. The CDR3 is CASSLYPWGGTEAFF. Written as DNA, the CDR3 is TGTGCCAGCAGTTTGTATCCCTGGGGGGGCACTGAAGCTTTCTTT.

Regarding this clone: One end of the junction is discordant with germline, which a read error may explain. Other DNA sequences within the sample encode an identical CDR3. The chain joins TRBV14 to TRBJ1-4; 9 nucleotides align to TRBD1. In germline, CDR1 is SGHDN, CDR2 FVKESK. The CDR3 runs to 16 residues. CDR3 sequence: CASSQDRGQGNEKLFF. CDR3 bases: TGTGCCAGCAGCCAAGACCGAGGACAGGGGAATGAAAAGCTGTTTTTT.

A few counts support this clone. The CDR3 DNA reads TGTGCCAGCAGTGCCACGCGGGGGGAAAGCTACGAGCAGTACTTC. Its translation: CASSATRGESYEQYF. This sequence joins TRBV25-1 and TRBJ2-7; 8 bases map to TRBD2. Per the germline V gene, CDR1 is MGHDK and CDR2 is SYGVNS. The CDR3 length is 15 residues. The J segment lost 3 bases and the V segment lost 4 bases, leaving 8 bases of the junction unmatched.

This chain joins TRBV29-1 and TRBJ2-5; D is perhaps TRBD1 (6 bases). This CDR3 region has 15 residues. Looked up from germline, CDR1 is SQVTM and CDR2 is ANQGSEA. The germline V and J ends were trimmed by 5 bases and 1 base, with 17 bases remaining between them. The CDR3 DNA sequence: TGCAGCGTTTCAGGGGTAACCTACGCCCAAGAGACCCAGTACTTC. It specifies CSVSGVTYAQETQYF.

Here the CDR3 reads CASSAPVGAINYGYTF. CDR3 nucleotides: TGTGCCAGTAGTGCCCCCGTGGGGGCTATTAACTATGGCTACACCTTC. V and J are TRBV19 and TRBJ1-2; TRBD1 is a possible D gene (6 bases). Trimming took off 5 bases at V and 1 base at J, with 17 bases between the two ends. The CDR3 sequence is 16 residues long. From germline, CDR1 is LNHDA and CDR2 SQIVND (reference sequence).

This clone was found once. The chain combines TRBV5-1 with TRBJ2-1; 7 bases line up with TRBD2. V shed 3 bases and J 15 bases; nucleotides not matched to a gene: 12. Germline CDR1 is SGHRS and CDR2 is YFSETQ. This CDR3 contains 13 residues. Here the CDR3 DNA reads TGCGCCAGCAGCTCTCTCCGGGGGGATGTTGTGTTCTTC. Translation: CASSSLRGDVVFF. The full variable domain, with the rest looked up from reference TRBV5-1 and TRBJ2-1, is KAGVTQTPRYLIKTRGQQVTLSCSPISGHRSVSWYQQTPGQGLQFLFEYFSETQRNKGNFPGRFSGRQFSNSRSEMNVSTLELGDSALYLCASSSLRGDVVFFGPGTRLTVL.

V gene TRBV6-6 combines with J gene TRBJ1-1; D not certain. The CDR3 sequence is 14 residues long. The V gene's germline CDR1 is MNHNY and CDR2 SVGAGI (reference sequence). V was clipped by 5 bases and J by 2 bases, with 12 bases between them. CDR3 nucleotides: TGTGCCAGCAGTCCAACAGATACAAACACTGAAGCTTTCTTT. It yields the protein CASSPTDTNTEAFF.

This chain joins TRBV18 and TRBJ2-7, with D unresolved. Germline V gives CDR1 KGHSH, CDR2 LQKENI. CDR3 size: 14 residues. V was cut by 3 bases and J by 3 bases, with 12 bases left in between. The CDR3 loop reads CASSPTTPYYEQYF. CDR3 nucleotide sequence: TGTGCCAGCTCACCTACGACACCATACTACGAGCAGTACTTC.

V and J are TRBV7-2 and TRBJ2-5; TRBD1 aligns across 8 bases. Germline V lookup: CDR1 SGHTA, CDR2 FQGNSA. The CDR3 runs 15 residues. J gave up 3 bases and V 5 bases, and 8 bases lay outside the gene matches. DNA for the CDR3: TGTGCCAGCAGCCCGTCGGGACAGGCCAAAGAGACCCAGTACTTC. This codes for CASSPSGQAKETQYF.

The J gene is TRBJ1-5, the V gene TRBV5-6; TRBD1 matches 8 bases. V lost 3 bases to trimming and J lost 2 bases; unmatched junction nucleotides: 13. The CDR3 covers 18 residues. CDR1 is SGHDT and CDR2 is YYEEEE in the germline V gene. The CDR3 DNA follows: TGTGCCAGCAGCTGTTCGACCCGAACGGACAGGGGCAATCAGCCCCAGCATTTT. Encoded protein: CASSCSTRTDRGNQPQHF.

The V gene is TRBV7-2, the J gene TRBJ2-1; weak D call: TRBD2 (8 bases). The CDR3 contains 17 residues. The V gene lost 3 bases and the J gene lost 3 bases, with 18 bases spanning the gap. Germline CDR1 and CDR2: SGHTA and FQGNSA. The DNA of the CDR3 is TGTGCCAGCAGCTTCGCTAGGGGGCGGGGGGTCTACAATGAGCAGTTCTTC. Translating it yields CASSFARGRGVYNEQFF.

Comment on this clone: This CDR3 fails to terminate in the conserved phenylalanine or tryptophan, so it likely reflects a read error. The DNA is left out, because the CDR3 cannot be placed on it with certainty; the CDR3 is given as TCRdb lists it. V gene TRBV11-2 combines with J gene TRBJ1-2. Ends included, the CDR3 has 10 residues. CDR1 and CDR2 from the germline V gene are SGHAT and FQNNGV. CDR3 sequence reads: CASSLVRREE.

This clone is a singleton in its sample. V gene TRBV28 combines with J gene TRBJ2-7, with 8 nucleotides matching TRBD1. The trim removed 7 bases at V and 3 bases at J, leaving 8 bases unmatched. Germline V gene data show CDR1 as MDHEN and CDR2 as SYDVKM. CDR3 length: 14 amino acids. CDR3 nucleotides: TGTGCCAGCACCCCAGGGGGCGAGGGCTACGAGCAGTACTTC. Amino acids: CASTPGGEGYEQYF.

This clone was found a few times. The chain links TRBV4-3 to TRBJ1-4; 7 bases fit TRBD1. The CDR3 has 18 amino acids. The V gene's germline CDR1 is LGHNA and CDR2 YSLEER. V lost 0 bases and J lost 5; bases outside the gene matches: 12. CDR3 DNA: TGCGCCAGCAGCCAAGATTTGGACAGGCCAATAGGGAATGAAAAACTGTTTTTT. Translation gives CASSQDLDRPIGNEKLFF.

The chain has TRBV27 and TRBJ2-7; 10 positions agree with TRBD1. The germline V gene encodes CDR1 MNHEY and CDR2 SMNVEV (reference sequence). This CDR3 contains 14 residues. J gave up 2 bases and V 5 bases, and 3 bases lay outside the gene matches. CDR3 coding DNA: TGTGCCAGCAGTAGGACAGGGGGTCCCTACGAGCAGTACTTC. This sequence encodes CASSRTGGPYEQYF.

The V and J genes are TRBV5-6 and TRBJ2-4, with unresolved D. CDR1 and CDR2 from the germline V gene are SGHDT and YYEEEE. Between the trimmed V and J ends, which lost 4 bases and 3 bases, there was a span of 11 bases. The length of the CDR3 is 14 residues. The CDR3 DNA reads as TGTGCCAGCAGCCGAAGACATGACAAAAACATTCAGTACTTC. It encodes CASSRRHDKNIQYF. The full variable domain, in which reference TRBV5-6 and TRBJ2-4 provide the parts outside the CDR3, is DAGVTQSPTHLIKTRGQQVTLRCSPKSGHDTVSWYQQALGQGPQFIFQYYEEEERQRGNFPDRFSGHQFPNYSSELNVNALLLGDSALYLCASSRRHDKNIQYFGAGTRLSVL.

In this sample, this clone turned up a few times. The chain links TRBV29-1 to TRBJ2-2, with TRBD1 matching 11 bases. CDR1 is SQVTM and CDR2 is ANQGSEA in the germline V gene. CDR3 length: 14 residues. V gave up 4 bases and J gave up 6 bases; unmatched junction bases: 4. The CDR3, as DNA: TGCAGCGTTGGGACAGGGGGCGACGCCGGGGAGCTGTTTTTT. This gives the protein CSVGTGGDAGELFF.